Listed below are T cell receptor beta chains from one sample, sequenced in a study of T cell repertoires in cytomegalovirus infection. Their antigens remain unidentified. TCRdb re-derived calls from the reads in MiXCR, one entry per CDR3 protein. The sample yields approximately 470,000 distinct CDR3 sequences, under 45% seen once. Specimen: cultured PBMCs, collected from culture after CMV antigen stimulation. These receptors were obtained from a human donor in good health (CMV status not recorded). Some clones in this sample may be carry-over from other donors' samples. The CDR3 runs from the conserved cysteine through the conserved F or W. Each record gives: clone size, V gene, J gene, CDR3 length, D gene, CDR3 protein, CDR3 DNA. D genes are given only for firm matches. Some rows have no size entry. The others give once, few or many, or a class for an expanded clone.

>NA|TRBV6-2/TRBV6-3|TRBJ2-3|14|NA
CASNYGGSGGTQYF
TGTGCCAGCAACTACGGGGGATCCGGAGGTACGCAGTATTTT
>few|TRBV10-3|TRBJ2-3|12|NA
CAGGRPGDTQYF
TGTGCCGGGGGTAGGCCGGGAGATACGCAGTATTTT
>NA|TRBV7-2|TRBJ2-7|15|NA
CASSLGARAYYEQYF
TGTGCCAGCAGCTTAGGGGCCAGAGCTTACTACGAGCAGTACTTC
>NA|TRBV6-5|TRBJ1-3|15|NA
CASKRGPGAGNTIYF
TGTGCCAGCAAGAGGGGCCCGGGCGCTGGAAACACCATATATTTT
>NA|TRBV28|TRBJ1-3|13|NA
CASKGRAGNTIYF
TGTGCCAGCAAGGGGAGGGCTGGAAACACCATATATTTT
>NA|TRBV12-3/TRBV12-4|TRBJ2-7|13|TRBD1
CASSSRTGGRQYF
TGTGCCAGCAGTTCGCGGACAGGGGGAAGGCAGTACTTC
>NA|TRBV27|TRBJ2-7|14|NA
CASSSPLRAYEQYF
TGTGCCAGCAGTTCCCCTCTCCGAGCCTACGAGCAGTACTTC
>NA|TRBV6-2/TRBV6-3|TRBJ2-1|13|TRBD2
CASSYAGGNEQFF
TGTGCCAGCAGTTACGCGGGAGGGAATGAGCAGTTCTTC
>NA|TRBV7-2|TRBJ2-7|14|NA
CASSPGLNSVEQYF
TGTGCCAGCAGCCCGGGCCTAAATTCCGTCGAGCAGTACTTC
>NA|TRBV6-1|TRBJ2-3|14|NA
CASIPPDGTDTQYF
TGTGCCAGCATCCCACCGGATGGCACAGATACGCAGTATTTT
>many|TRBV7-2|TRBJ2-7|14|NA
CASSLPAPPYEQYF
TGTGCCAGCAGTCTCCCTGCCCCACCCTACGAGCAGTACTTC
>NA|TRBV11-2|TRBJ2-3|15|TRBD2
CASSLGIAGVPTQYF
TGTGCCAGCAGCTTAGGTATAGCGGGAGTTCCTACGCAGTATTTT
>few|TRBV12-3/TRBV12-4|TRBJ2-1|19|TRBD2
CASSLVTSLGGFSYNEQFF
TGTGCCAGCAGTTTGGTGACTAGCTTGGGTGGGTTCTCCTACAATGAGCAGTTCTTC
>once|TRBV28|TRBJ1-1|14|NA
CASGAYSMNTEAFF
TGTGCCAGCGGCGCCTACTCGATGAACACTGAAGCTTTCTTT
>NA|TRBV11-2|TRBJ1-1|13|NA
CASSAGTPTEAFF
TGTGCCAGCAGCGCCGGGACACCCACTGAAGCTTTCTTT
>NA|TRBV7-9|TRBJ1-1|12|NA
CASRNGTSAAFF
TGTGCCAGCAGAAACGGGACATCGGCAGCTTTCTTT
>few|TRBV7-2|TRBJ2-1|14|NA
CASSVRGSYNEQFF
TGTGCCAGCAGCGTCAGGGGCTCCTACAATGAGCAGTTCTTC